This T cell receptor beta chain was found in a study of blood T cell repertoires in COVID-19. Method: immunoSEQ multiplex PCR; TCRdb's copy keeps in-frame clones and lacks some. The sample lists tens of thousands of clones, about 86% occurring once. Germline-derived CDR1 and CDR2 are KGHSH and LQKENI. Trimming shortened V by 4 bases and J by 7 bases, and 11 bases separated the two germline ends. The CDR3 has 14 residues. The TCR comes from a man between 50 and 59 years old with active COVID-19. The source material was peripheral blood. The V gene is TRBV18, the J gene TRBJ1-6, with D possibly TRBD1 on 5 matching bases. The CDR3 protein is CASSQWGVNSPLHF. CDR3 sequence (DNA): TGTGCCAGCTCACAGTGGGGCGTGAATTCACCCCTCCACTTT.